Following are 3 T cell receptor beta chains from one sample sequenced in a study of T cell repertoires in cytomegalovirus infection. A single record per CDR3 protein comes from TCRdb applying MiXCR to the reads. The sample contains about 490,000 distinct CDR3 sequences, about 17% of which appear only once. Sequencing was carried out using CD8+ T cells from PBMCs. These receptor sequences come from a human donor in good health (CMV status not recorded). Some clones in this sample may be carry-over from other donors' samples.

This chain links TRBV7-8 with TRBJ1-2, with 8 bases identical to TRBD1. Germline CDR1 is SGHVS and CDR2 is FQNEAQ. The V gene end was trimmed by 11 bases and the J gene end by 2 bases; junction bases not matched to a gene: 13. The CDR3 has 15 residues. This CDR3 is CADSPADRVNYGYTF. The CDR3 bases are TGTGCCGACAGCCCCGCGGACAGGGTGAACTATGGCTACACCTTC.

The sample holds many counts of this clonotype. Here the CDR3 DNA reads TGTGCCGGGGGGGAGGGCTATGGCTACACCTTC. It translates to CAGGEGYGYTF. The V call is TRBV11-2, the J call TRBJ1-2; weak D call: TRBD1 (5 bases). The CDR3 spans 11 residues. Germline CDR1 is SGHAT and CDR2 is FQNNGV. Trimming took off 11 bases at V and 4 bases at J, with 11 bases between the two ends.

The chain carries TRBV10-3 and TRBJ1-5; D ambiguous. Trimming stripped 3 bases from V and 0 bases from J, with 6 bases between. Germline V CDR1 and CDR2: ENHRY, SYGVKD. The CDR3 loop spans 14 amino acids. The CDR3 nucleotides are TGTGCCATCAGTGACGGGGATAGCAATCAGCCCCAGCATTTT. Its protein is CAISDGDSNQPQHF.